This T cell receptor (beta chain) was profiled in a study of blood T cell repertoires in COVID-19. The wider study: Researchers got acute and convalescent COVID-19 samples from the United States, Italy and Spain.

In the study's own analysis: From reference gene primer amplification, estimates of nucleated cell counts were derived. Using immunoSEQ multiplex PCR, the repertoire was profiled, and TCRdb retains in-frame clones only, with some absent. V, J and clone size are taken as reported in that table, and D and trimming were inferred from the DNA itself. The sample gives 250,000 or so clones, under 90% of which show up once; just under 0.95% is in the top ten. Trimming stripped 9 bases from V and 5 bases from J, with 14 bases between. Germline-derived CDR1 and CDR2 are WNHNN and SYGVQD (reference sequence). CDR3 length: 13 residues.

The sequenced sample consisted of peripheral blood. The J gene is TRBJ2-1, the V gene TRBV10-1; a possible D gene is TRBD2 (6 bases). This TCR came from a woman in her forties who had recovered from COVID-19. The CDR3 sequence is CARTGAGNNEQFF. The CDR3 DNA reads as TGCGCCAGGACGGGAGCCGGAAACAATGAGCAGTTCTTC.